This T cell receptor beta chain is from a study of blood T cell repertoires in COVID-19. As for the study in general: Specimens from acute and convalescent COVID-19 originated in the United States, Italy and Spain. T cells, B-cell-depleted T cells, or PBMCs supplied cDNA or gDNA.

The germline V and J ends were trimmed by 5 bases and 6 bases, with 11 bases remaining between them. This CDR3 has 13 residues. Germline V gene lookup returns CDR1 MNHEY and CDR2 SMNVEV (reference sequence). Authors' data handling: It was from reference gene primer amplification that nucleated cell counts were estimated. Measured with immunoSEQ multiplex PCR; TCRdb has only the in-frame clones, and not every one. V and J calls and clone size are given by that table; D and trimming were obtained from the DNA. Counted here are hundreds of thousands of clones, roughly 90% occurring once; the ten biggest clones make up approximately 4%.

Sequenced material: peripheral blood. This clonotype originated in a woman aged 45-59 years with active or convalescent COVID-19. The chain joins TRBV27 to TRBJ1-5, with unresolved D. The CDR3 bases are TGTGCCAGCAGTGGCCGGGTGAGTCAGCCCCAGCATTTT. Translated, it gives CASSGRVSQPQHF.